The 26 T cell receptor beta chains listed next were all sequenced from one sample in a study of identifying expanded T cells in peripheral blood. Method: immunoSEQ multiplex PCR; TCRdb's copy keeps in-frame clones and lacks some. The sample carries about 82,000 clones, 80% to 90% recorded once. Sequenced input: blood. Every receptor here comes from a person aged 18 to 69 in good health.

This chain joins TRBV5-1 and TRBJ2-5; 10 bases match TRBD2. V was clipped by 4 bases and J by 4 bases; unmatched bases: 4. CDR1 SGHRS and CDR2 YFSETQ come from the germline V gene. The CDR3 consists of 14 residues. CDR3: CASSPRLAGETQYF. In DNA form, the CDR3 reads TGCGCCAGCAGCCCCAGACTAGCGGGAGAGACCCAGTACTTC.

The chain carries TRBV5-5 and TRBJ1-1; D gene uncertain. Germline V gene lookup returns CDR1 SGHKS and CDR2 YYEKEE (reference sequence). CDR3 length: 13 residues. The germline V and J ends were trimmed by 0 bases and 8 bases, with 11 bases remaining between them. The CDR3 DNA reads as TGTGCCAGCAGCTTGGAACTCGGTACGGAAGCTTTCTTT. Translating it yields CASSLELGTEAFF.

This chain connects TRBV7-3 to TRBJ2-1; the match to TRBD1 covers 10 bases. From germline, CDR1 is SGHTA and CDR2 FQGTGA. V gave up 1 base and J gave up 3 bases; unmatched junction bases: 9. The CDR3 runs to 18 residues. The CDR3 DNA is TGTGCCAGCAGCTTAAGAGCCCCCGGGACAGGGGACTACAATGAGCAGTTCTTC. It is translated as CASSLRAPGTGDYNEQFF.

In its sample, this clone was seen once. The V call is TRBV5-1, the J call TRBJ1-3; TRBD1 aligns across 9 bases. Trimming removed 4 bases from V and 3 bases from J; junction bases left unmatched: 2. From germline, CDR1 is SGHRS and CDR2 YFSETQ. This CDR3 has 14 residues. CDR3 in DNA: TGCGCCAGCAGCGAGGGACAGGGTGGAAACACCATATATTTT. Translation: CASSEGQGGNTIYF.

The CDR3 DNA reads as TGTGCCAGCAAGGTGAACACTGAAGCTTTCTTT. It specifies CASKVNTEAFF. This chain connects TRBV7-9 to TRBJ1-1; D unresolved. Germline loops: CDR1 SEHNR, CDR2 FQNEAQ (reference sequence). The CDR3 runs 11 residues. The V end was cut by 7 bases, the J end by 0 bases, with 3 bases between. Full variable domain (remainder filled in from reference TRBV7-9 and TRBJ1-1): DTGVSQNPRHKITKRGQNVTFRCDPISEHNRLYWYRQTLGQGPEFLTYFQNEAQLEKSRLLSDRFSAERPKGSFSTLEIQRTEQGDSAMYLCASKVNTEAFFGQGTRLTVV.

This clone was recorded once. The chain employs TRBV11-2 and TRBJ1-2; D uncertain. The germline V and J ends were trimmed by 0 bases and 0 bases, with 14 bases remaining between them. The CDR3 is made up of 17 amino acids. Germline V CDR1 and CDR2: SGHAT, FQNNGV. CDR3 in DNA: TGTGCCAGCAGCTTAGACTCGCGCGGCAGCTCTAACTATGGCTACACCTTC. This sequence encodes CASSLDSRGSSNYGYTF.

This clone was seen a handful of times. The chain combines TRBV27 with TRBJ1-2, with D uncertain. V shed 0 bases and J shed 6 bases, with 5 bases lying between them. Germline V lookup: CDR1 MNHEY, CDR2 SMNVEV (reference sequence). The CDR3 has 12 amino acids. CDR3 residues: CASSLSQDGYTF. The CDR3 coding sequence is TGTGCCAGCAGTTTATCGCAGGATGGCTACACCTTC.

The V and J genes are TRBV9 and TRBJ2-1, with D possibly matching TRBD1 (5 bases). With 3 bases removed from V and 9 bases from J, the gap between germline ends came to 10 bases. The CDR3 has 12 amino acids. Germline V lookup: CDR1 SGDLS, CDR2 YYNGEE. The CDR3 region has the DNA TGTGCCAGCAGCGGTCTTAGGGGTGAGCAGTTCTTC. The encoded protein is CASSGLRGEQFF.

The gene calls are TRBV6-1 and TRBJ2-7; a weak D match, TRBD1 (5 bases). V lost 6 bases and J lost 1, with 16 bases in between. Germline V CDR1 and CDR2: MNHNS, SASEGT. CDR3 length equals 15 residues. The CDR3 region is CASRGRWAGSYEQYF. The CDR3 nucleotides read TGTGCCAGCAGGGGCAGATGGGCAGGGTCCTACGAGCAGTACTTC.

The chain couples TRBV5-6 to TRBJ1-1; a weak D match, TRBD1 (5 bases). The V and J ends lost 4 bases and 1 base respectively, with 11 bases between them. CDR3 length: 14 residues. Germline CDR1 reads SGHDT; CDR2 reads YYEEEE. The CDR3 sequence: CASSLTVGNTEAFF. The CDR3 nucleotides are TGTGCCAGCAGCCTGACAGTGGGGAACACTGAAGCTTTCTTT.

The rearrangement joins TRBV5-6 to TRBJ1-2; TRBD1 matches 9 bases. Unmatched junction bases numbered 6, after V lost 5 bases and J lost 4 bases. CDR1 is SGHDT, CDR2 YYEEEE, per germline. The CDR3 sequence is 14 residues long. CDR3 coding DNA: TGTGCCAGCAGGTCCGGGACAGGGATCTATGGCTACACCTTC. Protein product: CASRSGTGIYGYTF.

This clone was counted once. The V and J genes are TRBV18 and TRBJ2-5, with 8 bases aligning to TRBD2. The trim removed 3 bases at V and 3 bases at J, leaving 3 bases unmatched. CDR1 and CDR2 from the germline V gene are KGHSH and LQKENI. The CDR3 length is 14 residues. CDR3 loop: CASSPSGGEETQYF. The CDR3 coding sequence is TGTGCCAGCTCACCGAGCGGGGGCGAAGAGACCCAGTACTTC.

This chain uses TRBV6-1 with TRBJ1-6; D not resolved. The V gene lost 4 bases and the J gene lost 7 bases, with 5 bases spanning the gap. Per the germline V gene, CDR1 is MNHNS and CDR2 is SASEGT. The CDR3 is 12 residues long. CDR3: CASSAKNSPLHF. In DNA, the CDR3 is TGTGCCAGCAGTGCTAAAAATTCACCCCTCCACTTT.

The chain has TRBV15 and TRBJ1-1; D is possibly TRBD1 (5 bases). There are 14 residues in the CDR3. CDR1 and CDR2 from the germline V gene are LNHNV and YYDKDF (reference sequence). Trimming took off 1 base at V and 6 bases at J, with 12 bases between the two ends. Here the CDR3 DNA reads TGTGCCACCAGCAGAGTTGGGGGGTGGGCTGAAGCTTTCTTT. It translates to CATSRVGGWAEAFF. Full variable domain (remainder filled in from reference TRBV15 and TRBJ1-1): DAMVIQNPRYQVTQFGKPVTLSCSQTLNHNVMYWYQQKSSQAPKLLFHYYDKDFNNEADTPDNFQSRRPNTSFCFLDIRSPGLGDTAMYLCATSRVGGWAEAFFGQGTRLTVV.

This clone occurred once. The V and J genes are TRBV13 and TRBJ2-7; D not resolved. The V gene's germline CDR1 is PRHDT and CDR2 FYEKMQ (reference sequence). With 0 bases removed from V and 0 bases from J, the gap between germline ends came to 30 bases. This CDR3 has 22 residues. CDR3 protein: CASSLGAGPTGWQDVSSYEQYF. Written as DNA, the CDR3 is TGTGCCAGCAGCTTAGGCGCAGGACCAACCGGGTGGCAGGACGTTAGCTCCTACGAGCAGTACTTC.

This clone was observed once. This sequence joins TRBV10-3 and TRBJ2-6, with 8 bases that match TRBD1. Germline CDR1 reads ENHRY; CDR2 reads SYGVKD. Trimming at V came to 10 bases and at J to 0 bases, leaving 5 bases not matched to a gene. The CDR3 length is 15 residues. CDR3 DNA: TGTGCCACGGGGACAGGCAGCTCTGGGGCCAACGTCCTGACTTTC. Protein sequence: CATGTGSSGANVLTF.

The chain uses TRBV14 and TRBJ2-1, with D possibly called TRBD1 or TRBD2 (7 bases each). Per germline, CDR1 SGHDN and CDR2 FVKESK. This CDR3 has 15 amino acids. V gave up 4 bases and J gave up 6 bases, with 16 bases separating them. The CDR3 loop is CASSPRGGVINEQFF. The CDR3 DNA follows: TGTGCCAGCAGCCCCAGGGGGGGGGTTATCAATGAGCAGTTCTTC.

The chain has TRBV19 and TRBJ1-2; maybe TRBD1 (5 bases). This CDR3 is built from 13 residues. Trimming shortened V by 3 bases and J by 8 bases, and 13 bases separated the two germline ends. CDR1 and CDR2 from the germline V gene are LNHDA and SQIVND (reference sequence). The CDR3 spells CASSIRGGGGYTF. CDR3 in DNA: TGTGCCAGTAGTATTCGGGGGGGAGGAGGCTACACCTTC.

The gene calls are TRBV5-4 and TRBJ1-5, with D unresolved. The CDR3 extends over 13 amino acids. V was clipped by 4 bases and J by 9 bases, with 14 bases between them. Germline V gives CDR1 SGHNT, CDR2 YYREEE (reference sequence). The CDR3 region is CASSLQNKGPQHF. CDR3 DNA: TGTGCCAGCAGCCTCCAGAACAAGGGGCCCCAGCATTTT.

The CDR3 is CSVGAGNGNTIYF. The CDR3 coding sequence is TGCAGCGTTGGGGCGGGGAATGGAAACACCATATATTTT. This rearrangement joins TRBV29-1 to TRBJ1-3; D gene unclear. CDR1 and CDR2 (germline): SQVTM, ANQGSEA. The CDR3 is made up of 13 amino acids. V lost 4 bases to trimming and J lost 3 bases, with 10 bases between them.

The chain uses TRBV7-6 and TRBJ1-3, with D uncertain. From germline, CDR1 is SGHVS and CDR2 FNYEAQ. The CDR3 is 17 residues long. The V end lost 1 base, the J end lost 0 bases, and 13 bases lay between the germline ends. The CDR3 loop reads CASSLVGGGFSGNTIYF. CDR3 DNA: TGTGCCAGCAGCTTAGTGGGTGGCGGGTTCTCTGGAAACACCATATATTTT.

This chain connects TRBV15 to TRBJ1-1; D gene ambiguous. The CDR3 spans 13 residues. Germline lookup yields CDR1 LNHNV and CDR2 YYDKDF (reference sequence). V shed 3 bases and J shed 3 bases, with 8 bases lying between them. CDR3 nucleotide sequence: TGTGCCACCAGCAGTCAGACGTACACTGAAGCTTTCTTT. Translating gives CATSSQTYTEAFF.

The chain uses TRBV11-2 and TRBJ1-6; 7 bases map to TRBD1. V lost 4 bases to trimming and J lost 10 bases; unmatched junction nucleotides: 10. This CDR3 has 15 residues. Germline V CDR1 and CDR2: SGHAT, FQNNGV. The CDR3 nucleotides read TGTGCCAGCAGCTCCCTCGACAGGGTTGGATCACCCCTCCACTTT. Translating it yields CASSSLDRVGSPLHF.

This clone came up once. The chain has TRBV19 and TRBJ1-5; D is possibly TRBD1 (5 bases). Germline-derived CDR1 and CDR2 are LNHDA and SQIVND (reference sequence). This CDR3 contains 14 residues. V was shortened by 0 bases and J by 6 bases, with 9 bases between the two germline ends. The CDR3 is CASSIDRASQPQHF. The DNA for the CDR3 is TGTGCCAGTAGTATAGACAGGGCTTCTCAGCCCCAGCATTTT.

The rearrangement links TRBV6-1 to TRBJ2-4; D is unresolved. The germline gives CDR1 MNHNS, CDR2 SASEGT. Trimming cost V 0 bases and J 0 bases, with 9 bases left between them. The CDR3 covers 16 residues. CDR3 in amino acids: CASSEAQRVAKNIQYF. CDR3 DNA: TGTGCCAGCAGTGAAGCGCAACGGGTAGCCAAAAACATTCAGTACTTC.

V gene TRBV5-1 combines with J gene TRBJ1-1; the D gene is possibly TRBD1 (5 bases). V was pared by 4 bases and J by 4 bases, with 17 bases between. The CDR3 runs to 15 residues. Per germline, CDR1 SGHRS and CDR2 YFSETQ. The CDR3 DNA is TGCGCCAGCAGCACATCACAGGTGGGGGGCACTGAAGCTTTCTTT. It encodes CASSTSQVGGTEAFF. Looking up the rest from reference TRBV5-1 and TRBJ1-1 gives the full variable domain: KAGVTQTPRYLIKTRGQQVTLSCSPISGHRSVSWYQQTPGQGLQFLFEYFSETQRNKGNFPGRFSGRQFSNSRSEMNVSTLELGDSALYLCASSTSQVGGTEAFFGQGTRLTVV.